These 29 T cell receptor beta chains originate from one sample sequenced in a study of blood T cells in healthy people across ages. Sample-barcoded 5' priming and a J-beta primer mix drove a second PCR of 7 to 11 cycles. TCRdb ran MiXCR on the 5' RACE reads and lists one entry per CDR3 protein. This sample has about 1.4 million distinct CDR3 sequences; approximately 63% occur once, and the top ten carry 6.5% to 8%. Sample: blood. Source of these receptors: a man younger than 30 in good health.

This clonotype was seen a handful of times. The gene calls are TRBV29-1 and TRBJ2-4; D tentatively fits TRBD1 or TRBD2 (6 bases each). This CDR3 has 18 residues. V was shortened by 4 bases and J by 3 bases, with 25 bases between the two germline ends. The V gene's germline CDR1 is SQVTM and CDR2 ANQGSEA. The CDR3 nucleotides read TGCAGCGTTGGGGGATTGGCGTACCTACAGGGAGGCAAAAACATTCAGTACTTC. Translating it yields CSVGGLAYLQGGKNIQYF.

V and J are TRBV7-2 and TRBJ2-7, with 7 bases that match TRBD1. The CDR3 runs 14 residues. The V segment lost 5 bases and the J segment 11 bases; nucleotides outside the gene matches: 15. Germline CDR1 SGHTA, CDR2 FQGNSA. CDR3 sequence (DNA): TGTGCCAGCAGCCTCGGGGACAGTCCTGCCGTGGAGTACTTC. Encoded protein: CASSLGDSPAVEYF.

This chain joins TRBV6-5 and TRBJ2-1, with a possible D match to TRBD2 (5 bases). This CDR3 region has 15 residues. CDR1 is MNHEY, CDR2 SVGAGI, per germline. Trimming pared 2 bases from V and 6 bases from J, leaving 14 bases between. This chain's CDR3 is CASSYPSGASNEQFF. In nucleotides, the CDR3 is TGTGCCAGCAGTTACCCCAGCGGAGCCTCCAATGAGCAGTTCTTC.

The chain carries TRBV29-1 and TRBJ2-1; 8 nucleotides agree with TRBD2. Germline V CDR1 and CDR2: SQVTM, ANQGSEA. J gave up 8 bases and V 5 bases, and 8 bases lay outside the gene matches. CDR3 length: 13 amino acids. CDR3 sequence reads: CSVPYSGEYEQFF. The CDR3, as DNA: TGCAGCGTTCCCTATAGCGGGGAGTATGAGCAGTTCTTC.

The J gene is TRBJ2-6, the V gene TRBV29-1; unclear D gene. Trimming took off 1 base at V and 4 bases at J, with 8 bases between the two ends. The germline V gene has CDR1 SQVTM and CDR2 ANQGSEA. There are 14 residues in the CDR3. The CDR3 reads CSVEGGTGANVLTF. The CDR3 DNA reads as TGCAGCGTTGAAGGGGGAACCGGGGCCAACGTCCTGACTTTC.

The rearrangement links TRBV27 to TRBJ1-1; D is unresolved. CDR3 length: 15 residues. Germline CDR1 is MNHEY and CDR2 is SMNVEV (reference sequence). Trimming cost V 5 bases and J 0 bases, with 13 bases left between them. CDR3 sequence reads: CASSPRTQLNTEAFF. Here the CDR3 DNA reads TGTGCCAGCAGTCCCCGAACCCAGCTGAACACTGAAGCTTTCTTT.

This sequence joins TRBV20-1 and TRBJ2-5, with no clear D. The closer fit of TRBJ2-7 to the DNA end suggests the J call may be wrong. The CDR3 extends over 13 amino acids. The germline CDR1 and CDR2 sequences are DFQATT and SNEGSKA (reference sequence). CDR3 residues: CSASRTNGYEQYF. CDR3 sequence (DNA): TGCAGTGCTAGTAGGACCAATGGATACGAGCAGTACTTC.

The rearrangement uses TRBV3-1 and TRBJ2-4, with TRBD2 identical over 7 bases. The J call is uncertain, as TRBJ2-7 better fits the DNA end. Germline V gene sequence: CDR1 LGHDT, CDR2 YNNKEL (reference sequence). The CDR3 length is 14 residues. The CDR3 DNA reads as TGTGCCAGCAGCCAACGGGGGAGGGACTACGAGCAGTACTTC. Translated, it gives CASSQRGRDYEQYF.

About this clonotype itself: At one end the junction does not follow the germline gene, possibly because of a read error. This chain uses TRBV3-1 with TRBJ2-7; a weak D match, TRBD1 (6 bases). The germline gives CDR1 LGHDT, CDR2 YNNKEL (reference sequence). This CDR3 comprises 13 residues. The CDR3 here is CASNQGQLYEQYF. CDR3 DNA sequence: TGTGCCAGCAACCAAGGACAGCTCTACGAGCAGTACTTC.

The chain employs TRBV6-6 and TRBJ2-7; D is uncertain. This CDR3 contains 12 residues. V was clipped by 6 bases and J by 6 bases, with 12 bases between them. Germline V gene lookup returns CDR1 MNHNY and CDR2 SVGAGI (reference sequence). As DNA, the CDR3 is TGTGCCAGCAGGTCTGGGCCAGGCGAGCAGTACTTC. Encoded protein: CASRSGPGEQYF.

The gene calls are TRBV10-1 and TRBJ2-2; D remains unclear. Germline CDR1 and CDR2: WNHNN and SYGVQD (reference sequence). CDR3 length: 13 residues. With 4 bases removed from V and 7 bases from J, the gap between germline ends came to 10 bases. The CDR3 region has the DNA TGCGCCAGCAGTGCAAGTTTCGGCGGGGAGCTGTTTTTT. Protein product: CASSASFGGELFF.

This chain connects TRBV24-1 to TRBJ1-4; 8 bases match TRBD1. The CDR3 is made up of 15 amino acids. Germline V gene data show CDR1 as KGHDR and CDR2 as SFDVKD. The V and J ends lost 2 bases and 6 bases, in that order; junction bases with no gene match: 4. CDR3 residues: CATSDSTGADEKLFF. In nucleotides, the CDR3 is TGTGCCACCAGTGATTCGACAGGGGCGGATGAAAAACTGTTTTTT.

The rearrangement uses TRBV7-6 and TRBJ2-1, with D possibly matching TRBD2 (5 bases). V lost 1 base and J 5 bases, leaving 18 bases between the germline ends. Looked up from germline, CDR1 is SGHVS and CDR2 is FNYEAQ. The length of the CDR3 is 17 residues. The CDR3 loop is CASSLDEGETFDNEQFF. The CDR3 region has the DNA TGTGCCAGCAGCTTAGATGAGGGAGAGACGTTCGACAATGAGCAGTTCTTC.

The chain combines TRBV4-1 with TRBJ2-3; tentatively, D is TRBD2 (6 bases). The CDR3 sequence is 17 residues long. Per the germline V gene, CDR1 is MGHRA and CDR2 is YSYEKL. The ends were cut back, 1 base at V and 2 bases at J, with 16 bases in the middle. CDR3 DNA sequence: TGCGCCAGCAGCCAAGGCCCCTATGGAGGGTACACAGATACGCAGTATTTT. It encodes CASSQGPYGGYTDTQYF.

The chain recombines TRBV25-1 with TRBJ2-5; D may be TRBD1 (6 bases). The DNA matches TRBJ2-7 better at its end, which makes the J call doubtful. Germline CDR1 reads MGHDK; CDR2 reads SYGVNS. CDR3 length: 15 residues. The CDR3 sequence is CASSEPRGPFYEQYF. The DNA of the CDR3 is TGTGCCAGCAGTGAGCCCAGGGGACCCTTCTACGAGCAGTACTTC.

The gene calls are TRBV7-2 and TRBJ2-7, with TRBD1 matching 7 bases. The CDR3 has 16 amino acids. Trimming at V came to 2 bases and at J to 2 bases, leaving 9 bases not matched to a gene. Per germline, CDR1 SGHTA and CDR2 FQGNSA. The CDR3 region is CASSLIPPGGTYEQYF. The CDR3 DNA reads as TGTGCCAGCAGCTTAATCCCGCCAGGGGGAACCTACGAGCAGTACTTC.

Only a few counts were recorded for this clonotype. The chain employs TRBV5-1 and TRBJ2-7; unclear D gene. This CDR3 is built from 14 residues. The germline gives CDR1 SGHRS, CDR2 YFSETQ. Trimming took off 4 bases at V and 4 bases at J, with 15 bases between the two ends. The CDR3 DNA follows: TGCGCCAGCAGCCCCCGGAACAGCCTTTACGAGCAGTACTTC. As protein: CASSPRNSLYEQYF.

This chain connects TRBV5-1 to TRBJ2-1; 14 bases align to TRBD2. Germline values: CDR1 SGHRS, CDR2 YFSETQ. The CDR3 is made up of 14 amino acids. J gave up 8 bases and V 4 bases, and 2 bases lay outside the gene matches. The CDR3 DNA sequence: TGCGCCAGCAGCGAGACTAGCGGGGGGGATGAGCAGTTCTTC. This codes for CASSETSGGDEQFF.

In its sample, this clonotype was seen a few times. The chain uses TRBV12-3 or TRBV12-4 and TRBJ2-4; D not certain. The CDR3 sequence is 15 residues long. The ends were cut back, 7 bases at V and 0 bases at J, with 13 bases in the middle. CDR3 sequence (DNA): TGTGCCAGCACCCTTGGTCTGCTAGCCAAAAACATTCAGTACTTC. Amino acids: CASTLGLLAKNIQYF.

This clonotype was picked up a small number of times. The chain links TRBV20-1 to TRBJ1-2; D remains ambiguous. This CDR3 is built from 13 residues. Trimming took 6 bases from V and 4 from J, leaving 15 bases between them. The germline V gene has CDR1 DFQATT and CDR2 SNEGSKA (reference sequence). Here the CDR3 DNA reads TGCAGTGCCACACGGTCCTATAGCTATGGCTACACCTTC. Encoded protein: CSATRSYSYGYTF.

The rearrangement joins TRBV12-3 or TRBV12-4 to TRBJ2-1; 9 bases fit TRBD2. This CDR3 has 17 amino acids. J was trimmed by 7 bases and V by 4 bases; bases with no gene match: 14. CDR3 sequence reads: CASSSPSGREGGNEQFF. CDR3 sequence (DNA): TGTGCCAGCAGTTCCCCTTCAGGGCGGGAGGGAGGTAATGAGCAGTTCTTC.

The rearrangement links TRBV7-8 to TRBJ1-2, with D unclear. The CDR3 runs 17 residues. V was clipped by 1 base and J by 0 bases, with 15 bases between them. CDR1 and CDR2 (germline): SGHVS, FQNEAQ. Here the CDR3 reads CASSLVVDHWTNYGYTF. CDR3 in DNA: TGTGCCAGCAGCTTAGTTGTGGACCACTGGACTAACTATGGCTACACCTTC. The whole variable domain, filled in from reference TRBV7-8 and TRBJ1-2, reads GAGVSQSPRYKVAKRGQDVALRCDPISGHVSLFWYQQALGQGPEFLTYFQNEAQLDKSGLPSDRFFAERPEGSVSTLKIQRTQQEDSAVYLCASSLVVDHWTNYGYTFGSGTRLTVV.

This clonotype has just one count. The chain uses TRBV7-9 and TRBJ1-1, with 10 nucleotides matching TRBD1. Germline values: CDR1 SEHNR, CDR2 FQNEAQ (reference sequence). The CDR3 runs to 19 residues. V was clipped by 0 bases and J by 3 bases; unmatched bases: 13. In DNA form, the CDR3 reads TGTGCCAGCAGCTTAGCGAAGGCTGACAGGGGGCTGTGGGACACTGAAGCTTTCTTT. Encoded protein: CASSLAKADRGLWDTEAFF.

This clonotype was detected only a few times. This chain joins TRBV13 and TRBJ2-2, with D perhaps being TRBD1 or TRBD2 (5 bases each). Trimming removed 5 bases from V and 0 bases from J, with 10 bases in between. The CDR3 spans 15 residues. The germline CDR1 and CDR2 sequences are PRHDT and FYEKMQ (reference sequence). The CDR3: CASSLRDANTGELFF. CDR3 coding DNA: TGTGCCAGCAGCCTCCGGGACGCGAACACCGGGGAGCTGTTTTTT.

The chain uses TRBV27 and TRBJ2-1; TRBD2 agrees at 12 bases. The CDR3 is made up of 17 amino acids. Germline-derived CDR1 and CDR2 are MNHEY and SMNVEV (reference sequence). With 6 bases clipped from V and 8 bases from J, the junction kept 14 bases outside the gene matches. The CDR3 reads CASSRVGEGLAGDEQFF. In nucleotides, the CDR3 is TGTGCCAGCAGCCGCGTTGGTGAGGGACTAGCGGGCGATGAGCAGTTCTTC.

The chain has TRBV20-1 and TRBJ2-2; 9 nucleotides agree with TRBD2. CDR1 DFQATT and CDR2 SNEGSKA come from the germline V gene (reference sequence). The trim removed 0 bases at V and 6 bases at J, leaving 5 bases unmatched. The CDR3 spans 15 residues. The CDR3 nucleotides read TGCAGTGCTAGAGATGCGGGAGGGGAAGCCGGGGAGCTGTTTTTT. Translation gives CSARDAGGEAGELFF.

This rearrangement joins TRBV3-1 to TRBJ2-4; D unclear. Looked up from germline, CDR1 is LGHDT and CDR2 is YNNKEL (reference sequence). V shed 0 bases and J shed 0 bases, with 9 bases lying between them. The CDR3 covers 16 residues. The CDR3 DNA follows: TGTGCCAGCAGCCAAGATATGAACCTAGCCAAAAACATTCAGTACTTC. Its protein product is CASSQDMNLAKNIQYF. The variable domain in full, with the rest retrieved from reference TRBV3-1 and TRBJ2-4, is DTAVSQTPKYLVTQMGNDKSIKCEQNLGHDTMYWYKQDSKKFLKIMFSYNNKELIINETVPNRFSPKSPDKAHLNLHINSLELGDSAVYFCASSQDMNLAKNIQYFGAGTRLSVL.

The CDR3 spells CSARATMGFYNEQFF. CDR3 sequence (DNA): TGCAGTGCTAGGGCCACTATGGGGTTTTACAATGAGCAGTTCTTC. V and J are TRBV20-1 and TRBJ2-1, with D hard to call. The CDR3 consists of 15 residues. V was trimmed by 3 bases and J by 4 bases, leaving 16 bases between them. Per germline, CDR1 DFQATT and CDR2 SNEGSKA (reference sequence).

The chain has TRBV28 and TRBJ1-4; D remains ambiguous. The CDR3 extends over 13 amino acids. The V and J ends lost 5 bases and 15 bases respectively, with 19 bases between them. CDR1 MDHEN and CDR2 SYDVKM come from the germline V gene. CDR3 amino acids: CASSPPLERSVFF. The CDR3 DNA sequence: TGTGCCAGCAGTCCTCCTCTAGAGAGGAGTGTGTTTTTT. The full variable domain, its missing parts supplied by reference TRBV28 and TRBJ1-4, is DVKVTQSSRYLVKRTGEKVFLECVQDMDHENMFWYRQDPGLGLRLIYFSYDVKMKEKGDIPEGYSVSREKKERFSLILESASTNQTSMYLCASSPPLERSVFFGSGTQLSVL.